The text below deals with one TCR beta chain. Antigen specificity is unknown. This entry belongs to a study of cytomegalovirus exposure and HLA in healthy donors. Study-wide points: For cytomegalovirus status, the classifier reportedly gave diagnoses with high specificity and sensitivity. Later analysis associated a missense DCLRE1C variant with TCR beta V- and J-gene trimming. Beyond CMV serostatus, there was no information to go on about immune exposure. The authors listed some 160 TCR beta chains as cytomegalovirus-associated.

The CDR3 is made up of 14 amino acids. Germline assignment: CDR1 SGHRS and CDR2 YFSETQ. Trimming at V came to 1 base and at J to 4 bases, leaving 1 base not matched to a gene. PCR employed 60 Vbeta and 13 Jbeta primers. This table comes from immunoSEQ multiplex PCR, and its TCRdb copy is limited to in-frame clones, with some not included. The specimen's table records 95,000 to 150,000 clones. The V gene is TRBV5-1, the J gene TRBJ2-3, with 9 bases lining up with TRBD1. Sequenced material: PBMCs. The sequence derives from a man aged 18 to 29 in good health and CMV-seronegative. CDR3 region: CASSLTGGADTQYF. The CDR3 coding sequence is TGCGCCAGCAGCTTGACAGGGGGCGCAGATACGCAGTATTTT.